This is a list of T cell receptor beta chains from one sample in a study of blood T cell repertoires in COVID-19. Generated by immunoSEQ multiplex PCR, the TCRdb table keeps only in-frame clones and is missing some. The sample includes 95,000 to 150,000 clones, around 86% of them seen just once. Sequences were obtained from peripheral blood. The receptors stem from a man older than 75 with acute or convalescent COVID-19. The CDR3 runs from the conserved cysteine through the conserved F or W. The D gene is left open where the match is weak. Part of the rows lack a size; the others show once, few, many or a class for expanded clones.

d_gene	v_gene	abundance	j_gene	CDR3aa	CDR3nt
TRBD1	TRBV7-8	.	TRBJ1-4	CASSLGQGSTNEKLFF	TGTGCCAGCAGCCTGGGACAGGGATCAACTAATGAAAAACTGTTTTTT
TRBD2	TRBV11-2	.	TRBJ2-5	CASSQTGLAGGETQYF	TGTGCCAGCAGTCAGACGGGACTAGCAGGCGGCGAGACCCAGTACTTC
.	TRBV4-1	.	TRBJ2-7	CASSLQLRYEQYF	TGCGCCAGCAGCCTCCAGTTAAGATACGAGCAGTACTTC
.	TRBV3-1/TRBV3-2	.	TRBJ1-3	CASSPAAGSGNTIYF	TGTGCCAGCAGCCCAGCGGCGGGATCTGGAAACACCATATATTTT
TRBD2	TRBV9	.	TRBJ2-1	CASSVATSGGGLYEQFF	TGTGCCAGCAGCGTAGCGACTAGCGGGGGGGGTTTGTATGAGCAGTTCTTC
.	TRBV6-1	.	TRBJ1-1	CASSEFISSMNTEAFF	TGTGCCAGCAGTGAATTTATAAGTAGTATGAACACTGAAGCTTTCTTT
TRBD1	TRBV6-2/TRBV6-3	.	TRBJ2-3	CASSWTGLDTQYF	TGTGCCAGCAGCTGGACAGGGTTAGATACGCAGTATTTT
TRBD2	TRBV13	many	TRBJ2-3	CASSLVFASGGQGPHTQYF	TGTGCCAGCAGCTTAGTATTCGCTAGCGGGGGGCAGGGGCCACATACGCAGTATTTT
TRBD1	TRBV19	.	TRBJ1-1	CASRDREAEAFF	TGTGCCAGTAGAGACAGGGAAGCTGAAGCTTTCTTT
TRBD1	TRBV27	.	TRBJ1-1	CASNPRDRGKNTEAFF	TGTGCCAGCAATCCCCGGGACAGGGGGAAAAACACTGAAGCTTTCTTT
.	TRBV10-3	.	TRBJ1-2	CAAGEGPLDGYTF	TGTGCCGCCGGGGAAGGGCCTCTGGATGGCTACACCTTC
.	TRBV18	.	TRBJ1-1	CASSPRTGENTEAFF	TGTGCCAGCTCACCACGGACGGGGGAGAACACTGAAGCTTTCTTT
.	TRBV11-2	.	TRBJ1-4	CASSLGSGFGEKLFF	TGTGCCAGCAGCTTAGGGTCAGGTTTCGGAGAAAAACTGTTTTTT
TRBD2	TRBV3-1/TRBV3-2	once	TRBJ2-7	CASRLAGGPTEQYF	TGTGCCAGCAGACTAGCGGGAGGTCCCACTGAGCAGTACTTC
.	TRBV5-1	once	TRBJ2-7	CASSSGSSYEQYF	TGCGCCAGCAGCTCGGGAAGCTCCTACGAGCAGTACTTC
TRBD1	TRBV12-3/TRBV12-4	few	TRBJ1-2	CASSLGRGNGYTF	TGTGCCAGCAGTTTAGGCAGGGGGAACGGCTACACCTTC
TRBD1	TRBV5-1	.	TRBJ1-1	CASSYDGQGNTEAFF	TGCGCCAGCAGTTATGACGGACAGGGGAACACTGAAGCTTTCTTT
TRBD2	TRBV29-1	.	TRBJ2-7	CSVPLQRGSSYEQYF	TGCAGCGTGCCATTGCAGCGGGGGAGCTCCTACGAGCAGTACTTC
TRBD1	TRBV18	.	TRBJ1-1	CASSPRTRQGNTEAFF	TGTGCCAGCTCACCCCGAACTCGACAGGGGAACACTGAAGCTTTCTTT
.	TRBV9	.	TRBJ2-1	CASSPILAAPYNEQFF	TGTGCCAGCAGCCCGATCTTAGCGGCACCCTACAATGAGCAGTTCTTC
.	TRBV6-5	.	TRBJ1-3	CASSYEGLSGNTIYF	TGTGCCAGCAGTTACGAGGGCCTCTCTGGAAACACCATATATTTT
TRBD2	TRBV6-6	.	TRBJ2-1	CASSQPRTSGGLYNEQFF	TGTGCCAGCAGTCAACCCCGGACTAGCGGGGGCCTCTACAATGAGCAGTTCTTC
TRBD1	TRBV30	.	TRBJ1-4	CAWRETGANEKLFF	TGTGCCTGGAGGGAGACAGGGGCTAATGAAAAACTGTTTTTT
TRBD2	TRBV5-1	.	TRBJ2-1	CASSLGGLPNNEQFF	TGCGCCAGCAGTTTGGGGGGACTACCGAACAATGAGCAGTTCTTC
TRBD2	TRBV5-1	.	TRBJ2-7	CASSLVSGVSYEQYF	TGCGCCAGCAGCTTGGTAAGCGGGGTCTCCTACGAGCAGTACTTC
TRBD1	TRBV28	.	TRBJ1-4	CASSRQGANEKLFF	TGTGCCAGCAGTCGACAGGGGGCTAATGAAAAACTGTTTTTT
.	TRBV10-1	.	TRBJ2-3	CASSDGAGGTDTQYF	TGCGCCAGCAGTGACGGGGCAGGGGGCACAGATACGCAGTATTTT
.	TRBV15	.	TRBJ1-4	CATSRELVAGNNEKLFF	TGTGCCACCAGCAGAGAATTGGTGGCAGGGAACAATGAAAAACTGTTTTTT
.	TRBV5-1	.	TRBJ1-2	CASSSDSWGYTF	TGCGCCAGCAGTTCGGACAGCTGGGGCTACACCTTC
.	TRBV19	.	TRBJ1-5	CASTINSLGAAQHF	TGTGCCAGTACCATCAACAGTTTGGGGGCCGCCCAGCATTTT
.	TRBV6-1	.	TRBJ1-6	CASSEAYRPLHF	TGTGCCAGCAGTGAAGCATACAGACCCCTCCACTTT
TRBD1	TRBV2	.	TRBJ2-5	CARRRQGPETQYF	TGTGCCAGGAGAAGACAGGGGCCAGAGACCCAGTACTTC
TRBD2	TRBV9	.	TRBJ2-3	CASSRGSAGVGDTQYF	TGTGCCAGCAGCCGGGGATCGGCGGGAGTGGGGGATACGCAGTATTTT
.	TRBV19	.	TRBJ1-5	CASTTGGAYSNQPQHF	TGTGCCAGTACCACGGGGGGCGCTTATAGCAATCAGCCCCAGCATTTT
TRBD1	TRBV6-5	.	TRBJ1-2	CASRDPGQGYHGYTF	TGTGCCAGCAGGGATCCGGGACAGGGGTACCATGGCTACACCTTC
.	TRBV5-1	.	TRBJ2-5	CASSSHGLQETQYF	TGCGCCAGCAGCTCGCACGGACTCCAAGAGACCCAGTACTTC
.	TRBV19	once	TRBJ1-3	CASSIDVGRVRGNTIYF	TGTGCCAGTAGTATAGATGTGGGCAGGGTTCGCGGAAACACCATATATTTT
.	TRBV4-2	.	TRBJ1-4	CASTSGGTNEKLFF	TGTGCCAGCACCTCGGGTGGAACTAATGAAAAACTGTTTTTT
.	TRBV21-1	.	TRBJ2-7	CASSKASRGPSSYEQYF	TGTGCCAGCAGCAAAGCATCCAGGGGGCCGAGCTCCTACGAGCAGTACTTC
TRBD1	TRBV10-3	once	TRBJ1-1	CAISESRQGAGTEAFF	TGTGCCATCAGTGAGTCAAGGCAGGGGGCTGGCACTGAAGCTTTCTTT
.	TRBV7-8	.	TRBJ1-2	CASSLGAGGPNYGYTF	TGTGCCAGCAGCTTAGGAGCTGGAGGGCCTAACTATGGCTACACCTTC
.	TRBV10-2	.	TRBJ2-7	CASSRQASYEQYF	TGCGCCAGCAGCCGACAGGCCTCCTACGAGCAGTACTTC
TRBD2	TRBV11-2	.	TRBJ2-3	CASSLTGGFSSTDTQYF	TGTGCCAGCAGCCTAACCGGGGGGTTCTCTAGCACAGATACGCAGTATTTT
TRBD1	TRBV6-5	.	TRBJ1-1	CASSIYRDRETFF	TGTGCCAGCAGTATTTACCGGGACAGGGAAACTTTCTTT
TRBD1	TRBV7-2	once	TRBJ1-1	CASSLDRVSQAFF	TGTGCCAGCAGCCTCGACAGGGTCTCTCAAGCTTTCTTT